The 30 T cell receptor beta chains in this list originate from one sample, sequenced in a study of cytomegalovirus exposure and HLA in healthy donors (dated by TCRdb to 2016 to 2017). Library preparation employed the immunoSEQ multiplex PCR assay. A mixture of 60 forward primers for TCR Vbeta segments and 13 reverse primers for TCR Jbeta segments was used in the multiplex PCR. TCRdb mirrors the immuneACCESS table, restricted to in-frame sequences. Some clones are absent from its copies; in checked studies, under half trace to an unresolved V gene, and the reason for the others is unknown. The sample profile shows nearly 110,000 clones; approximately 82% of them were found once. The top ten hold about 2.3% of the sample. The source material was PBMCs. These receptors were obtained from a man aged 40-55 years in good health and CMV-seronegative.

This chain connects TRBV6-5 to TRBJ1-6; 9 positions match TRBD1. Trimming took 6 bases from V and 13 from J; bases not matched to a gene: 10. Per the germline V gene, CDR1 is MNHEY and CDR2 is SVGAGI. The CDR3 runs 14 residues. This chain's CDR3 is CASSAGQGLSPLHF. The CDR3 region has the DNA TGTGCCAGCAGCGCGGGACAGGGTCTATCGCCCCTCCACTTT.

This clone was observed a few times. The chain uses TRBV6-1 and TRBJ2-2, with 11 positions matching TRBD2. The CDR3 contains 15 residues. The germline CDR1 and CDR2 sequences are MNHNS and SASEGT. The V segment lost 0 bases and the J segment 6 bases; nucleotides outside the gene matches: 0. In nucleotides, the CDR3 is TGTGCCAGCAGTGAAGCTAGCGGGGGGGCCGGGGAGCTGTTTTTT. Translating it yields CASSEASGGAGELFF.

This chain connects TRBV5-1 to TRBJ2-5; the D gene is possibly TRBD1 (6 bases). V was clipped by 0 bases and J by 5 bases, with 14 bases between them. CDR1 is SGHRS and CDR2 is YFSETQ in the germline V gene. The CDR3 runs 15 residues. CDR3 loop: CASSLVGGESETQYF. The CDR3 DNA is TGCGCCAGCAGCTTGGTTGGGGGCGAAAGCGAGACCCAGTACTTC.

The chain couples TRBV15 to TRBJ1-1, with 9 positions matching TRBD1. CDR1 and CDR2 from the germline V gene are LNHNV and YYDKDF (reference sequence). The CDR3 has 16 residues. V lost 4 bases, J lost 1 base, and 7 bases stayed unmatched. The CDR3 spells CATSKKGQGKNTEAFF. CDR3 coding DNA: TGTGCCACCAGCAAAAAAGGACAGGGGAAGAACACTGAAGCTTTCTTT.

With respect to this clone: Other nucleotide sequences from this sample produce the same CDR3. This chain connects TRBV5-1 to TRBJ1-2; the D is unclear. CDR3 length equals 13 residues. V was clipped by 2 bases and J by 2 bases, with 7 bases between them. The germline gives CDR1 SGHRS, CDR2 YFSETQ. The CDR3 sequence is CASSLDGNYGYTF. CDR3 DNA sequence: TGCGCCAGCAGCTTAGACGGGAACTATGGCTACACCTTC.

The genes are TRBV15 and TRBJ1-2; D may be TRBD1 (5 bases). Germline V gene data show CDR1 as LNHNV and CDR2 as YYDKDF (reference sequence). This CDR3 is 14 amino acids long. The V end was cut by 3 bases, the J end by 4 bases, with 12 bases between. The CDR3: CATSSPGHPYGYTF. The CDR3 coding sequence is TGTGCCACCAGCAGCCCAGGACACCCCTATGGCTACACCTTC.

The sample holds one count of this clone. The rearrangement links TRBV6-6 to TRBJ2-3; TRBD2 agrees at 10 bases. Germline CDR1 MNHNY, CDR2 SVGAGI (reference sequence). The CDR3 runs to 15 residues. V lost 2 bases to trimming and J lost 5 bases; unmatched junction nucleotides: 4. CDR3 protein: CASSYQRGGLDTQYF. CDR3 nucleotides: TGTGCCAGCAGTTACCAGCGGGGGGGCCTAGATACGCAGTATTTT.

V usage is TRBV5-6 and J usage is TRBJ1-2, with D hard to call. The V and J ends lost 1 base and 2 bases respectively, with 9 bases between them. This CDR3 is 14 amino acids long. Germline V lookup: CDR1 SGHDT, CDR2 YYEEEE. The CDR3 protein is CASSLSPGNYGYTF. DNA of the CDR3: TGTGCCAGCAGCTTGTCCCCGGGGAACTATGGCTACACCTTC.

J is TRBJ2-7 and V is TRBV6-5; 9 positions agree with TRBD1. The germline CDR1 and CDR2 sequences are MNHEY and SVGAGI. The J segment lost 3 bases and the V segment lost 5 bases, leaving 8 bases of the junction unmatched. The length of the CDR3 is 15 residues. CDR3 DNA sequence: TGTGCCAGCAGTGCGCCCGGGACAGGGATCTACGAGCAGTACTTC. It is translated as CASSAPGTGIYEQYF.

The chain is built from TRBV16 and TRBJ2-3; the D gene is possibly TRBD1 (5 bases). CDR3 length: 16 amino acids. Trimming took 5 bases from V and 8 from J, leaving 23 bases between them. Looked up from germline, CDR1 is KGHSY and CDR2 is FQNENV. The CDR3 region has the DNA TGTGCCAGCAGCTCTTCCGACAGATTCCCAGAGTTTACGCAGTATTTT. Its translation is CASSSSDRFPEFTQYF.

The chain recombines TRBV9 with TRBJ1-2, with D possibly being TRBD1 (6 bases). The CDR3 loop spans 15 amino acids. CDR1 is SGDLS, CDR2 YYNGEE, per germline. Trimming pared 3 bases from V and 2 bases from J, leaving 14 bases between. The CDR3 here is CASSAGATGNYGYTF. The CDR3 DNA sequence: TGTGCCAGCAGCGCAGGCGCCACAGGGAACTATGGCTACACCTTC.

The chain joins TRBV19 to TRBJ1-1; D call uncertain. CDR1 and CDR2 from the germline V gene are LNHDA and SQIVND (reference sequence). This CDR3 is 12 amino acids long. The V end lost 7 bases, the J end lost 3 bases, and 9 bases lay between the germline ends. CDR3 DNA: TGTGCCAGTATCAATCAGGACACTGAAGCTTTCTTT. Translation: CASINQDTEAFF.

This chain joins TRBV10-1 and TRBJ2-5; D unresolved. The end of the DNA aligns better with TRBJ2-7, so the J call may be wrong. In germline, CDR1 is WNHNN, CDR2 SYGVQD (reference sequence). CDR3 length equals 13 residues. Written as DNA, the CDR3 is TGCGCCAGCAGTGAGTCGATATCCTACGAGCAGTACTTC. Translating gives CASSESISYEQYF.

The chain has TRBV2 and TRBJ2-7; a possible D gene is TRBD1 (6 bases). This CDR3 region has 17 residues. The germline V gene encodes CDR1 SNHLY and CDR2 FYNNEI. The V end was cut by 5 bases, the J end by 0 bases, with 20 bases between. The CDR3 here is CASSPQGIDLSSYEQYF. CDR3 nucleotides: TGTGCCAGCAGTCCACAGGGCATAGACCTCAGCTCCTACGAGCAGTACTTC.

The gene calls are TRBV5-4 and TRBJ2-3; 11 positions match TRBD2. With 4 bases clipped from V and 2 bases from J, the junction kept 3 bases outside the gene matches. The CDR3 length is 15 residues. Looked up from germline, CDR1 is SGHNT and CDR2 is YYREEE (reference sequence). This chain's CDR3 is CASSRGLADTDTQYF. The CDR3 DNA is TGTGCCAGCAGCAGGGGACTAGCGGACACAGATACGCAGTATTTT.

Concerning this clone itself: This sample also contains other DNA sequences that code for the same CDR3. J is TRBJ1-2 and V is TRBV19, with a tentative D call TRBD1 (6 bases). V was shortened by 5 bases and J by 3 bases, with 10 bases between the two germline ends. This CDR3 comprises 13 residues. Germline assignment: CDR1 LNHDA and CDR2 SQIVND (reference sequence). The CDR3 sequence is CASSSSGDYGYTF. For the CDR3, the DNA is TGTGCCAGTAGTTCGTCAGGGGACTATGGCTACACCTTC.

The J gene is TRBJ2-7, the V gene TRBV19; 7 bases are shared with TRBD2. J gave up 9 bases and V 3 bases, and 5 bases lay outside the gene matches. The CDR3 length is 12 residues. CDR1 LNHDA and CDR2 SQIVND come from the germline V gene (reference sequence). The CDR3 is CASSIGRSPQYF. CDR3 nucleotide sequence: TGTGCCAGTAGTATCGGGAGGTCTCCGCAGTACTTC.

J is TRBJ1-2 and V is TRBV6-1; D may be TRBD1 (5 bases). Germline V lookup: CDR1 MNHNS, CDR2 SASEGT. CDR3 length: 14 amino acids. The V end was cut by 2 bases, the J end by 5 bases, with 12 bases between. Written as DNA, the CDR3 is TGTGCCAGCAGTGAATTGGGGCGCGGATATGGCTACACCTTC. Translating it yields CASSELGRGYGYTF.

This chain links TRBV5-4 with TRBJ2-1, with D hard to call. This CDR3 has 14 residues. CDR1 is SGHNT, CDR2 YYREEE, per germline (reference sequence). V was trimmed by 0 bases and J by 5 bases, leaving 9 bases between them. The CDR3 sequence: CASSLDSQNNEQFF. The CDR3 nucleotides are TGTGCCAGCAGCTTGGATAGCCAGAACAATGAGCAGTTCTTC.

This clone was detected a few times. J is TRBJ2-7 and V is TRBV29-1; TRBD1 might be the D (6 bases). Germline V CDR1 and CDR2: SQVTM, ANQGSEA. The V end lost 2 bases, the J end lost 1 base, and 9 bases lay between the germline ends. CDR3 length: 13 residues. CDR3 DNA: TGCAGCGTTGAACCTACAGGGTCCTACGAGCAGTACTTC. Its protein product is CSVEPTGSYEQYF.

In this sample, this clone turned up a few times. J is TRBJ2-1 and V is TRBV11-2, with 12 bases fitting TRBD2. The CDR3 length is 18 residues. Unmatched junction bases numbered 8, after V lost 5 bases and J lost 0 bases. The V gene's germline CDR1 is SGHAT and CDR2 FQNNGV. CDR3 protein: CASSQGTSGPFSYNEQFF. The CDR3 DNA reads TGTGCCAGCAGCCAAGGGACTAGCGGGCCATTCTCCTACAATGAGCAGTTCTTC.

The gene calls are TRBV27 and TRBJ1-1; D ambiguous. The length of the CDR3 is 14 residues. The germline V gene encodes CDR1 MNHEY and CDR2 SMNVEV (reference sequence). Deletions cut 6 bases from V and 1 base from J, with 12 bases between. In DNA form, the CDR3 reads TGTGCCAGCAGCCGACACCAGTCGAACACTGAAGCTTTCTTT. This gives the protein CASSRHQSNTEAFF.

Only a few counts were recorded for this clone. Here the CDR3 reads CASSSGLAGTETQYF. DNA for the CDR3: TGTGCCAGCAGTTCGGGACTAGCGGGAACGGAGACCCAGTACTTC. The J gene is TRBJ2-5, the V gene TRBV28; TRBD2 aligns across 13 bases. In germline, CDR1 is MDHEN, CDR2 SYDVKM. Trimming removed 4 bases from V and 5 bases from J; junction bases left unmatched: 4. This CDR3 region has 15 residues.

This rearrangement joins TRBV11-2 to TRBJ1-2, with TRBD1 matching 7 bases. V lost 1 base to trimming and J lost 8 bases; unmatched junction nucleotides: 7. Germline V lookup: CDR1 SGHAT, CDR2 FQNNGV. The CDR3 contains 14 residues. CDR3 loop: CASSLAARGDGYTF. Written as DNA, the CDR3 is TGTGCCAGCAGCTTAGCAGCCAGGGGGGACGGCTACACCTTC.

V is TRBV7-3 and J is TRBJ1-1; maybe TRBD1 (6 bases). Germline V gene lookup returns CDR1 SGHTA and CDR2 FQGTGA. This CDR3 is built from 14 residues. V was trimmed by 5 bases and J by 1 base, leaving 11 bases between them. The CDR3 spells CASSQQGGNTEAFF. The DNA of the CDR3 is TGTGCCAGCAGCCAACAGGGTGGGAACACTGAAGCTTTCTTT.

The V and J genes are TRBV2 and TRBJ2-5, with a weak D call TRBD2 (6 bases). This CDR3 spans 15 amino acids. The V gene lost 6 bases and the J gene lost 5 bases, with 19 bases spanning the gap. Germline V CDR1 and CDR2: SNHLY, FYNNEI. In DNA form, the CDR3 reads TGTGCCAGCAGACGAACCGGGACCGCGGGGGAGACCCAGTACTTC. It translates to CASRRTGTAGETQYF.

DNA of the CDR3: TGCGCCAGCAGCCAAAGATTCGCAGGGGCCTACGAGCAGTACTTC. It specifies CASSQRFAGAYEQYF. V and J are TRBV4-1 and TRBJ2-7, with TRBD1 as a possible D gene (6 bases). This CDR3 contains 15 residues. V lost 2 bases and J 2 bases, leaving 13 bases between the germline ends. The germline V gene encodes CDR1 MGHRA and CDR2 YSYEKL.

The chain employs TRBV18 and TRBJ1-1; D is perhaps TRBD1 (6 bases). In germline, CDR1 is KGHSH, CDR2 LQKENI. This CDR3 region has 15 residues. V shed 3 bases and J shed 2 bases, with 13 bases lying between them. The CDR3 nucleotides read TGTGCCAGCTCACCGGAAGACAGGAGAAACACTGAAGCTTTCTTT. Translation: CASSPEDRRNTEAFF.

The CDR3 coding sequence is TGTGCCAGCAACCTGGCGGGGCAGGGTGCTGGCTACACCTTC. Translation: CASNLAGQGAGYTF. The chain carries TRBV2 and TRBJ1-2, with D possibly being TRBD1 (5 bases). Trimming removed 7 bases from V and 7 bases from J, with 19 bases in between. The CDR3 is made up of 14 amino acids. Per the germline V gene, CDR1 is SNHLY and CDR2 is FYNNEI.

V usage is TRBV9 and J usage is TRBJ2-3; 13 bases line up with TRBD2. The junction had 3 bases not matched to a gene; V was cut back by 3 bases and J by 2 bases. Germline V gene lookup returns CDR1 SGDLS and CDR2 YYNGEE. This CDR3 contains 16 residues. In DNA, the CDR3 is TGTGCCAGCAGCGCACTAGCGGGGGGGCTCACAGATACGCAGTATTTT. It is translated as CASSALAGGLTDTQYF.